Listed below are T cell receptor beta chains from one sample, sequenced in a study of radiation and T cells in renal cell carcinoma. The protocol was immunoSEQ multiplex PCR, while the TCRdb copy is restricted to in-frame clones and leaves out a portion. The sample records some 150,000 clones, 70% to 90% being singletons. The sequenced sample was blood, obtained from a patient whose treatment included radiotherapy and nephrectomy. The receptors were sampled from a woman between 50 and 59 years old with renal cell carcinoma. The CDR3 runs from the conserved cysteine through the conserved F or W. A D gene is named only where the DNA matches it firmly. Not every row has a clone size; where given, it reads once, few, many or a size class.

d_call: .
v_call: TRBV20-1
j_call: TRBJ1-2
clone_size: .
cdr3_nt: TGCAGTGCTAGAATTGACTATGGCTACACCTTC
cdr3_aa: CSARIDYGYTF

d_call: .
v_call: TRBV5-4
j_call: TRBJ2-3
clone_size: .
cdr3_nt: TGTGCCAGCAGCTTGCCCGGGGAACCCACAGATACGCAGTATTTT
cdr3_aa: CASSLPGEPTDTQYF

d_call: .
v_call: TRBV10-2
j_call: TRBJ1-5
clone_size: once
cdr3_nt: TGCGCCACTGCCTACGACGGGGGAGGACAGCCCCAGCATTTT
cdr3_aa: CATAYDGGGQPQHF

d_call: .
v_call: TRBV5-1
j_call: TRBJ1-4
clone_size: .
cdr3_nt: TGCGCCAGCAGTTATGTTCGGGGGCCGATTAGGGAAAAACTGTTTTTT
cdr3_aa: CASSYVRGPIREKLFF

d_call: .
v_call: TRBV7-5
j_call: TRBJ1-2
clone_size: .
cdr3_nt: TGTGCCAGAAGCTTAGCCCCACAGGGGGTCGTCGACTATGGCTACACCTTC
cdr3_aa: CARSLAPQGVVDYGYTF

d_call: .
v_call: TRBV4-1
j_call: TRBJ2-1
clone_size: .
cdr3_nt: TGCGCCAGCAGCCAACGAACAGGATCACTCGACAATGAGCAGTTCTTC
cdr3_aa: CASSQRTGSLDNEQFF

d_call: TRBD2
v_call: TRBV11-1
j_call: TRBJ2-2
clone_size: .
cdr3_nt: TGTGCCAGCAGCTCCTCGGGACTAGGTGGAACCGGGGAGCTGTTTTTT
cdr3_aa: CASSSSGLGGTGELFF

d_call: .
v_call: TRBV19
j_call: TRBJ1-5
clone_size: .
cdr3_nt: TGTGCCAGTAGCTGGGACAGCAATCAGCCCCAGCATTTT
cdr3_aa: CASSWDSNQPQHF

d_call: .
v_call: TRBV7-2
j_call: TRBJ1-4
clone_size: .
cdr3_nt: TGTGCCAGCAGCTCCCCGACACAAACCCCAGAAAAACTGTTTTTT
cdr3_aa: CASSSPTQTPEKLFF

d_call: .
v_call: TRBV6-5
j_call: TRBJ2-3
clone_size: .
cdr3_nt: TGTGCCAGCAGGACCGGACTATCTCGGGATACGCAGTATTTT
cdr3_aa: CASRTGLSRDTQYF

d_call: .
v_call: TRBV7-7
j_call: TRBJ1-1
clone_size: .
cdr3_nt: TGTGCTAGCAGCTTAGCAAGGGATTCCGAAGCTTTCTTT
cdr3_aa: CASSLARDSEAFF

d_call: .
v_call: TRBV30
j_call: TRBJ2-5
clone_size: .
cdr3_nt: TGTGCCTGGAGCCCTCTCGCTGGGGGGTTCCAAGAGACCCAGTACTTC
cdr3_aa: CAWSPLAGGFQETQYF

d_call: .
v_call: TRBV14
j_call: TRBJ2-1
clone_size: .
cdr3_nt: TGTGCCAGCAGCCAAGGTTCCGGGAGACTCTACAATGAGCAGTTCTTC
cdr3_aa: CASSQGSGRLYNEQFF

d_call: .
v_call: TRBV5-1
j_call: TRBJ1-1
clone_size: .
cdr3_nt: TGCGCCTCCTACTTTCATCCCCAGGGGCGGAACACTGAAGCTTTCTTT
cdr3_aa: CASYFHPQGRNTEAFF

d_call: .
v_call: TRBV28
j_call: TRBJ1-2
clone_size: .
cdr3_nt: TGTGCCAGCAGCTTGGGGCGTGGCTACACCTTC
cdr3_aa: CASSLGRGYTF

d_call: .
v_call: TRBV2
j_call: TRBJ1-6
clone_size: .
cdr3_nt: TGTGCCAGCAGTAAATGGAACGCGGGGGCTGGTAATTCACCCCTCCACTTT
cdr3_aa: CASSKWNAGAGNSPLHF

d_call: .
v_call: TRBV9
j_call: TRBJ2-1
clone_size: .
cdr3_nt: TGTGCCAGCAGTCGAGGGCCGTCCCAGGGGTATGTGGATGAGCAGTTCTTC
cdr3_aa: CASSRGPSQGYVDEQFF

d_call: .
v_call: TRBV15
j_call: TRBJ1-3
clone_size: .
cdr3_nt: TGTGCCACCAGCAGATCCGGAAGACTGGGAGGAAACACCATATATTTT
cdr3_aa: CATSRSGRLGGNTIYF

d_call: .
v_call: TRBV11-2
j_call: TRBJ2-7
clone_size: .
cdr3_nt: TGTGCCAGCAGCTCCTTGGGAGGTAGAAGATCCTACGAGCAGTACTTC
cdr3_aa: CASSSLGGRRSYEQYF